A selection of T cell receptor beta chains follows, all from one sample in a study of T cells expressing NK-cell markers. TCRdb reprocessed the 5' RACE reads and keeps a single row for each CDR3 protein, giving no DNA. Its clone listing holds 550,000 or so distinct CDR3 sequences. The sample consisted of blood T cells: a sorted CD56 or NKG2C T cell subset, CD4+ or CD8+ T cells, or bulk PBMC T cells (not recorded which). These receptors all stem from a man in his late teens or twenties in good health. Both conserved end residues are part of each CDR3.

>TRBV11-1|20|TRBJ2-3
CASSYKTGETSGERTDTQYF
>TRBV6-2/TRBV6-3|15|TRBJ2-7
CASSYSAAESYEQYF
>TRBV24-1|13|TRBJ1-5
CATSGGSDQPQHF
>TRBV6-1|16|TRBJ1-5
CASSDYSEGSNQPQHF
>TRBV20-1|13|TRBJ1-6
CSASRANNSPLHF
>TRBV6-1|13|TRBJ1-1
CASSKTGQSRAFF
>TRBV5-6|15|TRBJ2-5
CASSYIALKQETQYF
>TRBV18|14|TRBJ2-5
CASSPGGPTYAQYF
>TRBV11-2|15|TRBJ2-3
CASSPLGLRVDTQYF
>TRBV6-2/TRBV6-3|13|TRBJ1-2
CASRNARDYGYTF
>TRBV29-1|13|TRBJ2-2
CSVERWGSGELFF
>TRBV9|13|TRBJ2-3
CASSKAGSDTQYF
>TRBV9|16|TRBJ2-1
CASSVASGRGVGEQFF
>TRBV20-1|15|TRBJ2-1
CSAPGGHRIANEQFF
>TRBV18|16|TRBJ2-3
CASSPLLARGTDTQYF
>TRBV28|16|TRBJ1-5
CASSLVGQYSNQPQHF
>TRBV12-3/TRBV12-4|13|TRBJ1-2
CASSLARGTDYTF
>TRBV29-1|14|TRBJ2-3
CSAKLAGWLDTQYF
>TRBV2|14|TRBJ2-5
CASSADRGIETQYF
>TRBV7-2|15|TRBJ2-3
CASSFPLAFADTQYF